The TCR beta chain described here comes from a study of shared clonotypes between healthy human individuals. General study findings and limits: At large depth, rarefaction still showed sorted-subset sequencing to be incomplete.

Repertoires were generated with immunoSEQ multiplex PCR, while TCRdb's copy carries only in-frame clones and drops some. The data show about 980,000 clones, over 60% seen once. To note about this clone: Its antigen is currently unknown.

Germline V CDR1 and CDR2: SGHTA, FQGNSA. CDR3 size: 15 residues. After removal of 10 bases from V and 2 bases from J, the junction contained 6 bases not matched to a gene. The sample comprised memory CD4+ T cells sorted from blood. The subset denotes: CD45RA-negative fraction. This sequence originates from a man aged 18 to 29 in good health. The rearrangement joins TRBV7-2 to TRBJ2-3, with 13 nucleotides matching TRBD2. The CDR3 here is CANSTSGRHTDTQYF. The CDR3 coding sequence is TGTGCCAACTCGACTAGCGGGAGGCACACAGATACGCAGTATTTT. Filled out from reference TRBV7-2 and TRBJ2-3, the complete variable domain reads GAGVSQSPSNKVTEKGKDVELRCDPISGHTALYWYRQSLGQGLEFLIYFQGNSAPDKSGLPSDRFSAERTGGSVSTLTIQRTQQEDSAVYLCANSTSGRHTDTQYFGPGTRLTVL.